One and the same sample provided the 25 T cell receptor beta chains below, sequenced in a study of cytomegalovirus exposure and HLA in healthy donors (TCRdb year 2017). Receptors were amplified or captured by the immunoSEQ multiplex PCR assay. For the multiplex PCR, a mixture combining 60 forward primers for TCR Vbeta segments and 13 reverse primers for TCR Jbeta segments was used. In its TCRdb copy, this immuneACCESS table keeps in-frame sequences only and misses some clones. Where compared with another copy, unresolved V genes explain less than half of these, and the others have no known cause. A total of roughly 40,000 clones appear in this sample, 45% to 65% of them only once. The top ten clones comprise around 10% of the sample. Sequencing used PBMCs. The receptors come from a human donor in good health.

In this sample, this clone turned up once. This chain links TRBV10-3 with TRBJ1-2, with D perhaps matching TRBD1 (5 bases). V gave up 3 bases and J gave up 5 bases, with 13 bases separating them. The V gene's germline CDR1 is ENHRY and CDR2 SYGVKD. This CDR3 is built from 14 residues. CDR3 amino acids: CAISDGHGDYGYTF. CDR3 in DNA: TGTGCCATCAGTGATGGACATGGTGATTATGGCTACACCTTC.

The chain is built from TRBV7-2 and TRBJ1-2; D unresolved. The germline V gene encodes CDR1 SGHTA and CDR2 FQGNSA. Trimming shortened V by 3 bases and J by 4 bases, and 12 bases separated the two germline ends. This CDR3 comprises 14 residues. This chain's CDR3 is CASSFMGLGYGYTF. DNA of the CDR3: TGTGCCAGCAGCTTCATGGGCCTGGGCTATGGCTACACCTTC.

This clone came up once. V gene TRBV7-9 combines with J gene TRBJ2-7; tentatively, D is TRBD1 (5 bases). The ends were cut back, 4 bases at V and 1 base at J, with 14 bases in the middle. CDR1 SEHNR and CDR2 FQNEAQ come from the germline V gene (reference sequence). CDR3 length: 15 residues. The CDR3 loop is CASSSPTGDSYEQYF. CDR3 sequence (DNA): TGTGCCAGCAGCTCACCCACAGGTGATTCCTACGAGCAGTACTTC.

The rearrangement uses TRBV28 and TRBJ2-7; 9 bases match TRBD2. The trim removed 3 bases at V and 1 base at J, leaving 7 bases unmatched. This CDR3 has 16 amino acids. Germline V lookup: CDR1 MDHEN, CDR2 SYDVKM. In DNA, the CDR3 is TGTGCCAGCAGTTTTCCCGCGCGGGGGGGGTCCTACGAGCAGTACTTC. Amino acids: CASSFPARGGSYEQYF.

This clone was counted once. The gene calls are TRBV18 and TRBJ1-6; possible D gene TRBD1, 6 bases. The ends were cut back, 5 bases at V and 5 bases at J, with 13 bases in the middle. The CDR3 has 15 residues. Germline loops: CDR1 KGHSH, CDR2 LQKENI. The CDR3 sequence is CASSGRQVDNSPLHF. CDR3 bases: TGTGCCAGCTCAGGGAGACAGGTTGATAATTCACCCCTCCACTTT.

The chain has TRBV7-2 and TRBJ2-5; tentative D call: TRBD2 (5 bases). This CDR3 comprises 15 residues. Germline loops: CDR1 SGHTA, CDR2 FQGNSA. V was shortened by 1 base and J by 5 bases, with 14 bases between the two germline ends. CDR3 amino acids: CASSLDNPSRETQYF. The CDR3, as DNA: TGTGCCAGCAGCTTAGATAACCCTAGCAGGGAGACCCAGTACTTC.

This clone was observed a few times. This chain links TRBV4-2 with TRBJ2-7, with 7 bases aligning to TRBD2. The germline V gene encodes CDR1 LGHNA and CDR2 YNFKEQ. This CDR3 comprises 15 residues. V trimming: 0 bases; J trimming: 0 bases; junction bases outside the gene matches: 2. DNA of the CDR3: TGTGCCAGCAGCCAAGATCTAGCGGCCTCCTACGAGCAGTACTTC. Amino acids: CASSQDLAASYEQYF.

The CDR3 nucleotides read TGTGCCAGCAGCCAAGACTCGGACAGGGCGTCCGGGGAGCTGTTTTTT. Its translation is CASSQDSDRASGELFF. The chain links TRBV4-2 to TRBJ2-2; 8 bases fit TRBD1. The V segment lost 0 bases and the J segment 6 bases; nucleotides outside the gene matches: 6. This CDR3 comprises 16 residues. Germline CDR1 is LGHNA and CDR2 is YNFKEQ.

DNA for the CDR3: TGCGCCAGCAGCACGGGGGACAGGGGAACTGGAAACACCATATATTTT. The encoded protein is CASSTGDRGTGNTIYF. The V call is TRBV5-1, the J call TRBJ1-3; 10 positions agree with TRBD1. Germline loops: CDR1 SGHRS, CDR2 YFSETQ. The CDR3 totals 16 residues. V gave up 4 bases and J gave up 2 bases; unmatched junction bases: 6.

This clone was counted a few times. This chain uses TRBV27 with TRBJ2-6; 7 positions agree with TRBD1. This CDR3 spans 18 amino acids. Unmatched junction bases numbered 11, after V lost 5 bases and J lost 1 base. Germline V gene sequence: CDR1 MNHEY, CDR2 SMNVEV (reference sequence). The CDR3 here is CASSQKPDRLSGANVLTF. The CDR3 DNA reads as TGTGCCAGCAGTCAAAAACCGGACAGGTTGTCTGGGGCCAACGTCCTGACTTTC.

The chain is built from TRBV4-3 and TRBJ1-5, with TRBD1 as a possible D gene (5 bases). The CDR3 extends over 16 amino acids. In germline, CDR1 is LGHNA, CDR2 YSLEER. Trimming took 0 bases from V and 4 from J, leaving 13 bases between them. CDR3 sequence (DNA): TGCGCCAGCAGCCAAGAACAGGTGGCAGCTAATCAGCCCCAGCATTTT. Encoded protein: CASSQEQVAANQPQHF.

This clone was seen a single time. The V call is TRBV6-5, the J call TRBJ1-3; no definite D call. This CDR3 spans 15 amino acids. Trimming took 0 bases from V and 2 from J, leaving 8 bases between them. The germline V gene has CDR1 MNHEY and CDR2 SVGAGI. This chain's CDR3 is CASSYSEGTGNTIYF. The CDR3 DNA reads as TGTGCCAGCAGTTACTCTGAGGGTACTGGAAACACCATATATTTT.

This clone turned up a few times. The gene calls are TRBV6-1 and TRBJ2-5, with 12 nucleotides matching TRBD2. CDR1 and CDR2 from the germline V gene are MNHNS and SASEGT. The trim removed 2 bases at V and 5 bases at J, leaving 3 bases unmatched. CDR3 size: 15 residues. CDR3 loop: CASSELAGGPETQYF. Here the CDR3 DNA reads TGTGCCAGCAGTGAACTAGCGGGAGGGCCGGAGACCCAGTACTTC.

This clone was detected a few times. This chain links TRBV2 with TRBJ1-3; D ambiguous. The ends were cut back, 0 bases at V and 2 bases at J, with 8 bases in the middle. The CDR3 sequence is 15 residues long. Per the germline V gene, CDR1 is SNHLY and CDR2 is FYNNEI. This CDR3 reads CASSEARGTGNTIYF. In nucleotides, the CDR3 is TGTGCCAGCAGTGAAGCGCGGGGTACTGGAAACACCATATATTTT.

This clone was counted a few times. The chain combines TRBV7-9 with TRBJ2-7; no clear D. V was shortened by 2 bases and J by 6 bases, with 8 bases between the two germline ends. Germline CDR1 reads SEHNR; CDR2 reads FQNEAQ (reference sequence). The CDR3 runs 12 residues. The CDR3 region is CASSLSLGEQYF. The DNA for the CDR3 is TGTGCCAGCAGCTTAAGCCTTGGCGAGCAGTACTTC.

V and J are TRBV6-1 and TRBJ2-5, with 11 bases that match TRBD2. The CDR3 is 14 residues long. Per the germline V gene, CDR1 is MNHNS and CDR2 is SASEGT. V gave up 3 bases and J gave up 9 bases; unmatched junction bases: 6. Here the CDR3 DNA reads TGTGCCAGCAGTGAGTGGCTAGCGGGGGGCGCCCAGTACTTC. Its translation: CASSEWLAGGAQYF.

This clone was observed a few times. The chain has TRBV27 and TRBJ1-6, with TRBD1 matching over 9 bases. CDR3 size: 16 residues. Germline trimming cut 2 bases from V and 7 bases from J; bases unmatched to any gene: 6. The germline gives CDR1 MNHEY, CDR2 SMNVEV (reference sequence). CDR3 nucleotides: TGTGCCAGCAGTTTAATTTTAGGGACAGGGAATTCACCCCTCCACTTT. It translates to CASSLILGTGNSPLHF.

This clone was observed a few times. This sequence joins TRBV7-2 and TRBJ1-2, with 8 bases that match TRBD1. The V gene's germline CDR1 is SGHTA and CDR2 FQGNSA. This CDR3 spans 14 amino acids. V lost 2 bases and J lost 4; bases outside the gene matches: 3. Written as DNA, the CDR3 is TGTGCCAGCAGCTTAAACAGGGGGACCTATGGCTACACCTTC. It yields the protein CASSLNRGTYGYTF. Using reference TRBV7-2 and TRBJ1-2 for the parts outside the CDR3, the full variable domain is GAGVSQSPSNKVTEKGKDVELRCDPISGHTALYWYRQSLGQGLEFLIYFQGNSAPDKSGLPSDRFSAERTGGSVSTLTIQRTQQEDSAVYLCASSLNRGTYGYTFGSGTRLTVV.

The chain uses TRBV19 and TRBJ2-3; 7 positions match TRBD2. Germline V gene lookup returns CDR1 LNHDA and CDR2 SQIVND (reference sequence). The junction had 5 bases not matched to a gene; V was cut back by 3 bases and J by 8 bases. This CDR3 spans 13 amino acids. CDR3 DNA: TGTGCCAGTAGTATTTCCACGGGGGGTACGCAGTATTTT. Its protein product is CASSISTGGTQYF.

In its sample, this clone was seen a few times. This chain links TRBV6-6 with TRBJ2-1; 9 nucleotides agree with TRBD1. Germline V gene data show CDR1 as MNHNY and CDR2 as SVGAGI (reference sequence). This CDR3 is 14 amino acids long. J gave up 9 bases and V 6 bases, and 9 bases lay outside the gene matches. In nucleotides, the CDR3 is TGTGCCAGCAGCGGGACAGGGCAGGGAAGTGAGCAGTTCTTC. Its protein is CASSGTGQGSEQFF.

The gene calls are TRBV6-5 and TRBJ2-2; 7 nucleotides match TRBD1. Germline V CDR1 and CDR2: MNHEY, SVGAGI. The CDR3 totals 15 residues. J was trimmed by 7 bases and V by 5 bases; bases with no gene match: 10. DNA of the CDR3: TGTGCCAGCAGTCCTCAGGGGGAATACGGCGGGGAGCTGTTTTTT. Its translation: CASSPQGEYGGELFF.

This clone was detected a few times. The chain has TRBV18 and TRBJ2-7; the match to TRBD1 covers 10 bases. Losses at the gene ends were 0 bases for V and 7 bases for J; bases not matched to a gene: 9. Germline CDR1 KGHSH, CDR2 LQKENI. This CDR3 contains 16 residues. CDR3 DNA sequence: TGTGCCAGCTCACCACCCGGGACAGGGGCAGTTGGGGAGCAGTACTTC. It yields the protein CASSPPGTGAVGEQYF.

The chain recombines TRBV7-9 with TRBJ2-3, with D maybe TRBD1 (5 bases). There are 16 residues in the CDR3. Trimming pared 1 base from V and 4 bases from J, leaving 15 bases between. Germline CDR1 SEHNR, CDR2 FQNEAQ (reference sequence). This CDR3 reads CASSLGLGPHADTQYF. The CDR3 DNA follows: TGTGCCAGCAGCTTAGGACTGGGGCCGCACGCAGATACGCAGTATTTT.

This clone was seen more than once but under ten times. This rearrangement joins TRBV18 to TRBJ1-5; 8 bases line up with TRBD1. The CDR3 covers 14 residues. CDR1 and CDR2 (germline): KGHSH, LQKENI. V shed 2 bases and J 4 bases; nucleotides not matched to a gene: 1. The CDR3 here is CASSPGTGNQPQHF. The CDR3 nucleotides read TGTGCCAGCTCACCAGGGACAGGAAATCAGCCCCAGCATTTT.

V usage is TRBV6-5 and J usage is TRBJ1-6; D unclear. Germline V gene data show CDR1 as MNHEY and CDR2 as SVGAGI. V lost 1 base and J 10 bases, leaving 14 bases between the germline ends. The CDR3 loop spans 15 amino acids. CDR3 coding DNA: TGTGCCAGCAGTTACTTAAGTAGAGAACGATCACCCCTCCACTTT. It translates to CASSYLSRERSPLHF.